Here is one TCR beta chain with its context. Its target is not known. A multiplex PCR was run with 60 Vbeta primers and 13 Jbeta primers. The protocol was immunoSEQ multiplex PCR, while the TCRdb copy is restricted to in-frame clones and leaves out a portion. This sample carries about 150,000 clones, approximately 77% of them seen once, and the ten largest clones take around 1.4%. This specimen comes from a study of cytomegalovirus exposure and HLA in healthy donors. The CDR3 runs to 15 residues. Germline V CDR1 and CDR2: SGHTA, FQGNSA. With 0 bases removed from V and 4 bases from J, the gap between germline ends came to 13 bases. Overall study findings and caveats: A classifier reportedly called cytomegalovirus status with high sensitivity and specificity.

V is TRBV7-2 and J is TRBJ2-7; a possible D gene is TRBD1 (5 bases). Specimen: PBMCs. This clonotype originated in a man aged 18-30 years in good health and CMV-seronegative. Here the CDR3 reads CASSLARFGAYEQYF. The CDR3 DNA reads as TGTGCCAGCAGCTTAGCCCGTTTTGGGGCGTACGAGCAGTACTTC.